A selection of T cell receptor beta chains follows, all from one sample in a study of molecular identifiers for immune sequencing clone quantification. TCRdb re-derived calls from the PCR reads in MiXCR, one entry per CDR3 protein. The repertoire holds roughly 320,000 distinct CDR3 sequences, with under 25% as singletons. The sequenced sample was naive CD8+ T cells from blood, with Jurkat cell RNA spiked in. These receptors all come from a human donor in good health. Some libraries in this study had Jurkat cell RNA spiked in. The CDR3 runs from the conserved cysteine through the conserved F or W. The D gene is left open where the match is weak. The size of a clone is reported for some rows only, either as once, few or many, or as a class for expanded clones.

-	many	TRBV4-3	TRBJ1-1	CASSVGDNTEAFF	TGCGCCAGCAGCGTCGGGGACAACACTGAAGCTTTCTTT
-	many	TRBV4-3	TRBJ1-3	CASSQDSRGNTIYF	TGCGCCAGCAGTCAAGACAGTCGGGGAAACACCATATATTTT
-	few	TRBV11-2	TRBJ1-1	CASSLAGVLTNTEAFF	TGTGCCAGCAGCTTAGCGGGGGTTTTGACCAACACTGAAGCTTTCTTT
TRBD1	many	TRBV5-3	TRBJ2-6	CARSPARDSNSGANVLTF	TGTGCCAGAAGCCCCGCAAGGGACAGCAACTCTGGGGCCAACGTCCTGACTTTC
TRBD2	-	TRBV5-4	TRBJ2-1	CASSNRLAGAGGNEQFF	TGTGCCAGCAGCAATAGACTAGCGGGGGCGGGCGGCAATGAGCAGTTCTTC
-	many	TRBV7-2	TRBJ2-1	CASTRGSRGEQFF	TGTGCCAGCACCCGAGGGTCGAGGGGTGAGCAGTTCTTC
-	-	TRBV5-1	TRBJ2-7	CASSPDAGEQYF	TGCGCCAGCAGCCCGGACGCCGGCGAGCAGTACTTC
-	-	TRBV4-3	TRBJ2-2	CASSQESGSGQAGELFF	TGCGCCAGCAGCCAAGAGTCCGGGAGCGGTCAGGCCGGGGAGCTGTTTTTT
-	few	TRBV12-3/TRBV12-4	TRBJ1-2	CASNPDRSNYGYTF	TGTGCCAGCAACCCGGACCGCTCTAACTATGGCTACACCTTC
-	few	TRBV19	TRBJ2-4	CAIKDKAKNIQYF	TGTGCCATCAAGGACAAAGCCAAAAACATTCAGTACTTC
TRBD1	-	TRBV19	TRBJ1-5	CASSWGTDNQPQHF	TGTGCCAGTAGTTGGGGGACAGACAATCAGCCCCAGCATTTT
-	few	TRBV27	TRBJ2-7	CASSLGQAQYF	TGTGCCAGCAGTTTAGGGCAGGCGCAGTACTTC
TRBD2	few	TRBV7-9	TRBJ2-3	CASSLETSPDTQYF	TGTGCCAGCAGCTTAGAGACTAGCCCAGATACGCAGTATTTT
TRBD2	few	TRBV4-3	TRBJ2-2	CASSQDGTSVTNGELFF	TGCGCCAGCAGCCAAGATGGGACTAGCGTTACAAACGGGGAGCTGTTTTTT
-	-	TRBV4-3	TRBJ1-3	CASSQDSRVGVVGNTIYF	TGCGCCAGCAGCCAAGACTCGCGGGTGGGAGTCGTTGGAAACACCATATATTTT
-	many	TRBV27	TRBJ2-7	CASSLGTTYEQYF	TGTGCCAGCAGCTTGGGGACAACGTACGAGCAGTACTTC
TRBD1	many	TRBV7-2	TRBJ1-2	CASGQGNDYGYTF	TGTGCCAGCGGACAGGGGAACGACTATGGCTACACCTTC
TRBD2	-	TRBV28	TRBJ2-7	CGCSSRTSDEQYF	TGTGGCTGCAGTTCCCGCACTAGCGATGAGCAGTACTTC
TRBD2	many	TRBV7-6	TRBJ2-7	CASSLELGAGAEQYF	TGTGCCAGCAGCTTAGAACTGGGAGCGGGAGCGGAGCAGTACTTC